This T cell receptor beta chain was retrieved from a study of cytomegalovirus exposure and HLA in healthy donors. Notes on the study in general: The authors enumerated roughly 160 TCR beta chains as linked to cytomegalovirus.

It was with 60 Vbeta and 13 Jbeta primers that the PCR ran. This table comes from immunoSEQ multiplex PCR, and its TCRdb copy is limited to in-frame clones, with some not included. Seen here are 180,000 or so clones, 76% observed once, and the top ten hold around 1.5%. Note on this clone: As yet, its antigen is unknown.

The CDR3 consists of 16 residues. The germline V gene encodes CDR1 SNHLY and CDR2 FYNNEI. Germline trimming cut 6 bases from V and 0 bases from J; bases unmatched to any gene: 7. The sample comprised PBMCs. This sequence originates from a man younger than 30 in good health and CMV-seronegative. The rearrangement links TRBV2 to TRBJ2-2; 7 nucleotides agree with TRBD1. This CDR3 reads CASRGDSWANTGELFF. The CDR3 bases are TGTGCCAGCAGGGGGGACAGCTGGGCGAACACCGGGGAGCTGTTTTTT.